A selection of T cell receptor beta chains follows, all from one sample in a study of T cell responses to AZD1222 COVID-19 vaccine. Some clones are missing from TCRdb's copy, which holds only in-frame ones; the method was immunoSEQ multiplex PCR. The table records about 170,000 clones, over 85% of them present only once. The input for sequencing was peripheral blood, taken on day 0 of AZD1222 vaccination. The receptors were sampled from an adult in good health. Each CDR3 is given with its conserved first and last residue. A D gene is named only where the DNA matches it firmly. A clone size is listed for some rows: how often the clone was seen (once, few, many), or a class if it is expanded.

cdr3_length	v_call	d_call	j_call	clone_size	cdr3_nt	cdr3_aa
14	TRBV6-5	.	TRBJ2-2	once	TGTGCCAGCAAGGTCCCCCCGAACACCGGGGAGCTGTTTTTT	CASKVPPNTGELFF
15	TRBV9	.	TRBJ2-3	.	TGTGCCAGCAGCGTAGGACAGGTACACACAGATACGCAGTATTTT	CASSVGQVHTDTQYF
17	TRBV5-5	TRBD1	TRBJ1-6	.	TGTGCCAGCAGCCTATTGGGACAGGGAGGTTCGAATTCACCCCTCCACTTT	CASSLLGQGGSNSPLHF
13	TRBV10-3	.	TRBJ1-1	.	TGTGCCATCAGTGACCCGGGAGGGACTGAAGCTTTCTTT	CAISDPGGTEAFF
13	TRBV29-1	.	TRBJ1-1	.	TGCAGCGCCCAGGGACGGCGGAACACTGAAGCTTTCTTT	CSAQGRRNTEAFF
12	TRBV10-2	.	TRBJ2-5	.	TGCGCCAGCAAGGGCTCCAAAGAGACCCAGTACTTC	CASKGSKETQYF
13	TRBV7-9	.	TRBJ2-2	.	TGTGCCAGCAGCCACGGGACTCCCGAGGAGCTGTTTTTT	CASSHGTPEELFF
13	TRBV19	TRBD1	TRBJ1-2	.	TGTGCCAGTAGGGGCGACAGGGTCCAAGCCTACACCTTC	CASRGDRVQAYTF
15	TRBV13	TRBD2	TRBJ2-1	.	TGTGCCAGCAGCCTTGAGGCGGGGGCCTACAATGAGCAGTTCTTC	CASSLEAGAYNEQFF
16	TRBV5-1	TRBD2	TRBJ2-3	.	TGCGCCAGCACCACCACTAGCGGGGTCCACACAGATACGCAGTATTTT	CASTTTSGVHTDTQYF
15	TRBV6-5	TRBD1	TRBJ1-2	.	TGTGCCAGCAGGGATCCGGGACAGGGTACCAATGGCTACACCTTC	CASRDPGQGTNGYTF
17	TRBV7-3	.	TRBJ2-1	.	TGTGCCAGCAGCCCAGAGGGAGGACCCCCCGCCTACAATGAGCAGTTCTTC	CASSPEGGPPAYNEQFF
12	TRBV29-1	.	TRBJ2-7	.	TGCAGCTCAACGACAACAACCTACGAGCAGTACTTC	CSSTTTTYEQYF
14	TRBV29-1	.	TRBJ2-1	.	TGCAGCGTCGCCAGGGTCCTGACCTACAATGAGCAGTTCTTC	CSVARVLTYNEQFF
14	TRBV9	.	TRBJ1-6	.	TGTGCCAGCAGCGTAGGGACCGCGGGCTCACCCCTCCACTTT	CASSVGTAGSPLHF
15	TRBV7-9	.	TRBJ1-1	.	TGTGCCAGCAGCTCCCCGGGGGACATGAACACTGAAGCTTTCTTT	CASSSPGDMNTEAFF
14	TRBV7-9	.	TRBJ1-4	.	TGTGCCAGCAGACCGACAGTCCCCTCAGGAAAACTGTTTTTT	CASRPTVPSGKLFF
16	TRBV4-3	TRBD2	TRBJ2-3	.	TGCGCCAGCAGCCAAGCCAGCGGGGATGGGACAGATACGCAGTATTTT	CASSQASGDGTDTQYF
16	TRBV5-4	.	TRBJ2-4	once	TGTGCCAGCAGCCCCTCGGGGGCGGGGGCCAAAAACATTCAGTACTTC	CASSPSGAGAKNIQYF
16	TRBV5-1	.	TRBJ2-2	.	TGCGCCAGCAGCTTGGAAAAGGGATCGAACACCGGGGAGCTGTTTTTT	CASSLEKGSNTGELFF
15	TRBV5-5	.	TRBJ1-4	.	.	CASSFSGPVGEKLFF
13	TRBV10-1	.	TRBJ2-1	.	TGCGCCTCAGGGGGACTAGTCCTCGAGGAGCAGTTCTTC	CASGGLVLEEQFF
16	TRBV3-1/TRBV3-2	.	TRBJ1-2	once	TGTGCCAGCAGCTCCGGGGGGGGGATCTTCAACTATGGCTACACCTTC	CASSSGGGIFNYGYTF
15	TRBV18	.	TRBJ1-2	.	TGTGCCAGCTCACCGGGCGGCACATCCGACTATGGCTACACCTTC	CASSPGGTSDYGYTF
14	TRBV6-5	TRBD1	TRBJ2-3	.	TGTGCCAGCAGTTACGACAGGGGGCAAGATACGCAGTATTTT	CASSYDRGQDTQYF
14	TRBV6-2/TRBV6-3	TRBD2	TRBJ2-1	once	TGTGCCAGCAGTTGGGTTAGCGGGACCGATGAGCAGTTCTTC	CASSWVSGTDEQFF
15	TRBV7-2	.	TRBJ2-7	.	TGTGCCAGCAGCACTAATTCTGCGGGGCAATACGAGCAGTACTTC	CASSTNSAGQYEQYF
16	TRBV12-5	.	TRBJ2-2	.	TGTGCTAGTGGTCAGCCGACAGTCTCGAACACCGGGGAGCTGTTTTTT	CASGQPTVSNTGELFF
11	TRBV20-1	TRBD1	TRBJ2-7	.	TGCAGTGCTAGGGGACAGTACGAGCAGTACTTC	CSARGQYEQYF
16	TRBV3-1/TRBV3-2	TRBD2	TRBJ2-1	.	TGTGCCAGCAGCCCTAGCGGGAGGGTCGGCTACAATGAGCAGTTCTTC	CASSPSGRVGYNEQFF
16	TRBV19	.	TRBJ1-5	.	TGTGCCAGTAGTATAGTGGGCAGGGGCGACAATCAGCCCCAGCATTTT	CASSIVGRGDNQPQHF
13	TRBV9	.	TRBJ1-2	.	TGTGCCAGCAGCCAACCCCCGGGGGGTGGCTACACCTTC	CASSQPPGGGYTF
16	TRBV9	.	TRBJ2-2	once	TGTGCCAGCAGCCCCGGAGAGGGGACGTACACCGGGGAGCTGTTTTTT	CASSPGEGTYTGELFF
14	TRBV19	.	TRBJ1-3	once	TGTGCCAGTAGTATGGGGCCGACTGGAAACACCATATATTTT	CASSMGPTGNTIYF
15	TRBV5-1	.	TRBJ1-1	.	TGCGCCAGCAGCTTGGTCTCGCAGACGGGCACTGAAGCTTTCTTT	CASSLVSQTGTEAFF
16	TRBV28	.	TRBJ1-5	once	TGTGCCAGCAGGCCGTCGACAGGAAATAGCAATCAGCCCCAGCATTTT	CASRPSTGNSNQPQHF
14	TRBV7-9	.	TRBJ2-3	.	TGTGCCAGCAGCTTCCAGGTACCCACAGATACGCAGTATTTT	CASSFQVPTDTQYF
14	TRBV27	.	TRBJ2-2	.	TGTGCCAGCAGTTGGTCGAGGACGAACGGGGAGCTGTTTTTT	CASSWSRTNGELFF
14	TRBV7-3	.	TRBJ1-3	.	TGTGCCAGCAGCTTAGACAATCCTGGAAACACCATATATTTT	CASSLDNPGNTIYF
14	TRBV13	TRBD1	TRBJ2-5	.	TGTGCCAGCAGCCCCCGGGACAGTTCAGAGACCCAGTACTTC	CASSPRDSSETQYF
14	TRBV5-1	.	TRBJ1-1	.	TGCGCCAGCAGCTTGGAGGGGCCGAACACTGAAGCTTTCTTT	CASSLEGPNTEAFF
14	TRBV2	.	TRBJ2-6	.	TGTGCCAGTGAATTAAGCTCTGGGGCCAACGTCCTGACTTTC	CASELSSGANVLTF
12	TRBV30	TRBD1	TRBJ1-2	.	TGTGCCTGGAGTGTACAGGGGTTTGGCTACACCTTC	CAWSVQGFGYTF
15	TRBV5-4	.	TRBJ1-2	.	TGTGCCAGCAGCGGGATGGGGGGTACCCTAGTTGGCTACACCTTC	CASSGMGGTLVGYTF
15	TRBV18	TRBD1	TRBJ1-1	.	TGTGCCAGCTCACTGACAGGGGGCGACCACACTGAAGCTTTCTTT	CASSLTGGDHTEAFF
14	TRBV5-6	.	TRBJ1-2	.	TGTGCCAGCAGCTTGGCTACAGGGTACTATGGCTACACCTTC	CASSLATGYYGYTF
13	TRBV7-8	.	TRBJ1-1	.	TGTGCCAGCAGCTTAGCGACGGACAATGAAGCTTTCTTT	CASSLATDNEAFF
15	TRBV5-1	TRBD1	TRBJ1-4	.	TGCGCCAGCAGCGTCGGGACAGGGGCCAATGAAAAACTGTTTTTT	CASSVGTGANEKLFF